The source of this T cell receptor (beta chain) is a study of Ad26.COV2.S vaccination and SARS-CoV-2 variants. The treatment denotes: some 19 received Ad26.COV2.S at low or high dose, single or two shots; a few received placebo; per-sample allocation not given. Sampling happened 63 days after the first vaccine or placebo injection. Aged 18-55 years, donor was enrolled in Boston in the early 2020s. The repertoire was sequenced with immunoSEQ multiplex PCR; TCRdb's copy has only in-frame clones and lacks some. The profile shows a few hundred thousand clones, approximately 92% of them singletons. The V end was cut by 5 bases, the J end by 5 bases, with 9 bases between. Germline CDR1 LGHNA, CDR2 YSLEER. CDR3 length: 12 residues.

The clonotype originates from a person between 18 and 60 years old who received the Ad26.COV2.S COVID-19 vaccine or a placebo. This rearrangement joins TRBV4-3 to TRBJ2-5; no reliable D call. The sample in question was peripheral blood, obtained in a trial of Ad26.COV2.S vaccine versus placebo. The CDR3: CASSNIGETQYF. CDR3 nucleotide sequence: TGCGCCAGCAGCAACATCGGGGAGACCCAGTACTTC.